One sample yielded the 32 T cell receptor beta chains listed below, sequenced in a study of shared clonotypes between healthy human individuals. Some clones are missing from TCRdb's copy, which holds only in-frame ones; the method was immunoSEQ multiplex PCR. This table holds millions of clones, around 96% found once. Positively selected for CCR7, the CD45RO-negative cells used as naive CD8 cells excluded terminally differentiated effector memory CD45RA+ cells. Sequenced material: naive CD8+ T cells sorted from blood. The receptors were sampled from a man aged 18 to 29 in good health.

The chain employs TRBV2 and TRBJ2-5, with a weak D call TRBD1 (5 bases). The CDR3 runs to 13 residues. The V gene's germline CDR1 is SNHLY and CDR2 FYNNEI. V lost 6 bases, J lost 0 bases, and 8 bases lay in between. The CDR3 spells CASRYRYQETQYF. The CDR3 coding sequence is TGTGCCAGCAGGTACAGGTACCAAGAGACCCAGTACTTC.

The chain is built from TRBV7-3 and TRBJ2-7; TRBD1 matches 8 bases. V lost 1 base, J lost 4 bases, and 0 bases stayed unmatched. The V gene's germline CDR1 is SGHTA and CDR2 FQGTGA. CDR3 size: 13 residues. As DNA, the CDR3 is TGTGCCAGCAGCTTAAGACAGGGGTACGAGCAGTACTTC. It codes for CASSLRQGYEQYF.

The chain uses TRBV5-1 and TRBJ2-1, with 7 bases lining up with TRBD2. The CDR3 spans 16 residues. Germline values: CDR1 SGHRS, CDR2 YFSETQ. V shed 4 bases, J shed 12 bases, and the junction held 19 bases outside the gene matches. CDR3 in amino acids: CASSPSPLAVAQGQFF. The CDR3 bases are TGCGCCAGCAGCCCCAGTCCGCTAGCGGTGGCCCAAGGGCAGTTCTTC.

The gene calls are TRBV25-1 and TRBJ2-5; D is undetermined. V shed 0 bases and J shed 3 bases, with 14 bases lying between them. The germline CDR1 and CDR2 sequences are MGHDK and SYGVNS. The CDR3 spans 16 residues. The chain's CDR3 is CASSEYPGRVKETQYF. In DNA, the CDR3 is TGTGCCAGCAGTGAATATCCCGGCCGGGTGAAAGAGACCCAGTACTTC.

The V call is TRBV30, the J call TRBJ2-7; 9 bases agree with TRBD1. The CDR3 loop spans 14 amino acids. Germline CDR1 and CDR2: GTSNPN and SVGIG (reference sequence). The V gene end was trimmed by 0 bases and the J gene end by 5 bases; junction bases not matched to a gene: 5. The CDR3 DNA reads as TGTGCCTGGAGTGTTGGGACAGGGTATGACGAGCAGTACTTC. Amino acid sequence: CAWSVGTGYDEQYF.

The V and J genes are TRBV2 and TRBJ2-7; TRBD1 agrees at 7 bases. The germline gives CDR1 SNHLY, CDR2 FYNNEI. Trimming took 8 bases from V and 0 from J; bases not matched to a gene: 7. CDR3 length: 14 amino acids. This chain's CDR3 is CASENGDSSYEQYF. CDR3 coding DNA: TGTGCCAGCGAAAACGGGGACAGCTCCTACGAGCAGTACTTC.

This sequence joins TRBV6-5 and TRBJ1-6; D is undetermined. Germline CDR1 MNHEY, CDR2 SVGAGI. The germline V and J ends were trimmed by 5 bases and 0 bases, with 8 bases remaining between them. The CDR3 totals 15 residues. The CDR3 DNA sequence: TGTGCCAGCAGTCCCATTAGCTCCTATAATTCACCCCTCCACTTT. Its translation is CASSPISSYNSPLHF.

This chain links TRBV28 with TRBJ1-1, with D tentatively TRBD1 (5 bases). V lost 4 bases, J lost 4 bases, and 19 bases lay in between. The germline gives CDR1 MDHEN, CDR2 SYDVKM. The CDR3 is made up of 16 amino acids. The CDR3 spells CASSSQWGDGRTEAFF. The CDR3 DNA follows: TGTGCCAGCAGTTCCCAGTGGGGGGACGGACGCACTGAAGCTTTCTTT.

This clone appeared once. Different DNA sequences within this sample yield the same CDR3. V usage is TRBV7-9 and J usage is TRBJ1-4; TRBD1 matches at 8 bases. There are 14 residues in the CDR3. Germline V lookup: CDR1 SEHNR, CDR2 FQNEAQ (reference sequence). Germline trimming cut 5 bases from V and 8 bases from J; bases unmatched to any gene: 7. CDR3: CASSPDRVGEKLFF. CDR3 nucleotides: TGTGCCAGCAGCCCGGACAGGGTTGGGGAAAAACTGTTTTTT.

The chain links TRBV15 to TRBJ1-3; TRBD1 matches at 7 bases. This CDR3 has 13 amino acids. Losses at the gene ends were 0 bases for V and 10 bases for J; bases not matched to a gene: 3. Germline loops: CDR1 LNHNV, CDR2 YYDKDF (reference sequence). Here the CDR3 DNA reads TGTGCCACCAGCAGAGATCAGGGGGGGACCATATATTTT. Its protein product is CATSRDQGGTIYF. The entire variable domain, with the rest obtained from reference TRBV15 and TRBJ1-3, is as follows: DAMVIQNPRYQVTQFGKPVTLSCSQTLNHNVMYWYQQKSSQAPKLLFHYYDKDFNNEADTPDNFQSRRPNTSFCFLDIRSPGLGDTAMYLCATSRDQGGTIYFGEGSWLTVV.

Of note for this clone: The identical CDR3 is also encoded by other nucleotide sequences in the sample. The chain uses TRBV7-9 and TRBJ2-3; D possibly corresponds to TRBD2 (5 bases). Germline values: CDR1 SEHNR, CDR2 FQNEAQ (reference sequence). Trimming stripped 3 bases from V and 1 base from J, with 8 bases between. CDR3 length equals 14 residues. The CDR3 region has the DNA TGTGCCAGCAGCTTTTCCGGGGGCACAGATACGCAGTATTTT. It specifies CASSFSGGTDTQYF.

Only one count was recorded for this clone. The chain joins TRBV5-1 to TRBJ1-5, with a possible D match to TRBD1 (5 bases). Per germline, CDR1 SGHRS and CDR2 YFSETQ. V was pared by 3 bases and J by 0 bases, with 16 bases between. The CDR3 runs to 17 residues. The DNA of the CDR3 is TGCGCCAGCAGCTCAAGACAGAGCCGTTATAGCAATCAGCCCCAGCATTTT. This codes for CASSSRQSRYSNQPQHF.

This chain links TRBV19 with TRBJ1-1, with TRBD1 as a possible D gene (5 bases). Per germline, CDR1 LNHDA and CDR2 SQIVND (reference sequence). The CDR3 is made up of 16 amino acids. Trimming shortened V by 4 bases and J by 0 bases, and 15 bases separated the two germline ends. The CDR3 loop is CASSNHKTVMNTEAFF. CDR3 bases: TGTGCCAGTAGTAACCACAAGACAGTTATGAACACTGAAGCTTTCTTT.

This chain joins TRBV6-1 and TRBJ1-1; weak D call: TRBD1 (6 bases). The CDR3 runs to 15 residues. Trimming pared 3 bases from V and 5 bases from J, leaving 16 bases between. Germline V lookup: CDR1 MNHNS, CDR2 SASEGT. CDR3 amino acids: CASSDILTGYTEAFF. Written as DNA, the CDR3 is TGTGCCAGCAGTGATATCCTTACAGGGTATACTGAAGCTTTCTTT.

This clone was observed once. This rearrangement joins TRBV10-2 to TRBJ2-5; D is possibly TRBD1 or TRBD2 (5 bases each). The CDR3 sequence is 15 residues long. V was shortened by 2 bases and J by 1 base, with 11 bases between the two germline ends. Germline V lookup: CDR1 WSHSY, CDR2 SAAADI. The CDR3 region has the DNA TGCGCCAGCAGTGAGAGTCAGGGACCCCAAGAGACCCAGTACTTC. This translates into CASSESQGPQETQYF.

Comments on this clone: Other DNA sequences from this sample encode an identical CDR3 as well. The rearrangement uses TRBV6-5 and TRBJ2-7; TRBD1 matches at 9 bases. The CDR3 contains 14 residues. Germline V gives CDR1 MNHEY, CDR2 SVGAGI. J gave up 4 bases and V 6 bases, and 7 bases lay outside the gene matches. CDR3 sequence: CASSPGQGGYEQYF. Written as DNA, the CDR3 is TGTGCCAGCAGCCCGGGACAGGGAGGATACGAGCAGTACTTC.

The gene calls are TRBV5-6 and TRBJ1-1, with 8 nucleotides matching TRBD1. V was clipped by 1 base and J by 7 bases; unmatched bases: 9. The CDR3 has 15 amino acids. Per germline, CDR1 SGHDT and CDR2 YYEEEE. CDR3: CASSLWQGAKDEAFF. CDR3 nucleotide sequence: TGTGCCAGCAGCTTGTGGCAGGGGGCAAAAGATGAAGCTTTCTTT.

The genes are TRBV5-4 and TRBJ1-3, with D uncertain. The germline gives CDR1 SGHNT, CDR2 YYREEE (reference sequence). The CDR3 extends over 14 amino acids. Trimming cost V 0 bases and J 2 bases, with 6 bases left between them. The CDR3 sequence is CASSLGIAGNTIYF. CDR3 coding DNA: TGTGCCAGCAGCTTGGGGATCGCTGGAAACACCATATATTTT.

This chain connects TRBV6-1 to TRBJ2-3; 10 bases map to TRBD2. This CDR3 is built from 21 residues. CDR1 and CDR2 (germline): MNHNS, SASEGT. The V segment lost 1 base and the J segment 2 bases; nucleotides outside the gene matches: 18. Here the CDR3 DNA reads TGTGCCAGCAGTGAAGAGGATGAGCTAGCGGGAGTCCCCCCGGACACAGATACGCAGTATTTT. The encoded protein is CASSEEDELAGVPPDTDTQYF.

This clone came up once. The chain couples TRBV7-9 to TRBJ2-3, with D hard to call. Trimming stripped 5 bases from V and 6 bases from J, with 12 bases between. This CDR3 has 13 amino acids. The germline gives CDR1 SEHNR, CDR2 FQNEAQ (reference sequence). CDR3 loop: CASSLGYTDTQYF. In nucleotides, the CDR3 is TGTGCCAGCAGCCTAGGGTATACGGATACGCAGTATTTT.

The chain employs TRBV7-9 and TRBJ2-7, with TRBD1 identical over 7 bases. CDR3 size: 12 residues. Germline lookup yields CDR1 SEHNR and CDR2 FQNEAQ (reference sequence). With 4 bases clipped from V and 7 bases from J, the junction kept 4 bases outside the gene matches. CDR3 region: CASSYQGVEQYF. In DNA, the CDR3 is TGTGCCAGCAGCTACCAGGGGGTAGAGCAGTACTTC.

This chain connects TRBV5-8 to TRBJ1-1; D is unclear. The CDR3 totals 13 residues. V lost 0 bases, J lost 9 bases, and 12 bases lay in between. Germline loops: CDR1 SGHTS, CDR2 YDEGEE. CDR3 sequence: CASSLDPLTQAFF. The DNA of the CDR3 is TGTGCCAGCAGCTTGGATCCCCTGACTCAAGCTTTCTTT.

The V and J genes are TRBV21-1 and TRBJ1-3. TRBV21-1 represents a pseudogene. CDR3 length equals 14 residues. CDR3 residues: CASSKGEGRNTIYF. In nucleotides, the CDR3 is TGTGCCAGCAGCAAAGGTGAAGGTCGAAACACCATATATTTT.

This clone appeared a few times. This sample includes further DNA sequences coding for the same CDR3. The CDR3 DNA follows: TGTGCCAGCAGCTCCCGGGACAGCTCCTACGAGCAGTACTTC. Translation gives CASSSRDSSYEQYF. The rearrangement uses TRBV7-9 and TRBJ2-7, with 7 nucleotides matching TRBD1. V shed 4 bases, J shed 0 bases, and the junction held 3 bases outside the gene matches. The CDR3 is made up of 14 amino acids. Germline lookup yields CDR1 SEHNR and CDR2 FQNEAQ (reference sequence).

This sequence joins TRBV27 and TRBJ2-5; TRBD1 matches at 7 bases. CDR1 is MNHEY, CDR2 SMNVEV, per germline (reference sequence). V lost 5 bases and J lost 3; bases outside the gene matches: 9. The length of the CDR3 is 15 residues. The CDR3 nucleotides read TGTGCCAGCAGTCAACGAGGACAGGAGAAAGAGACCCAGTACTTC. This gives the protein CASSQRGQEKETQYF.

Remarks on this clone: The same CDR3 arises from other DNA sequences in this sample as well. The chain has TRBV28 and TRBJ1-1, with 7 positions matching TRBD1. Germline assignment: CDR1 MDHEN and CDR2 SYDVKM. Trimming at V came to 2 bases and at J to 4 bases, leaving 4 bases not matched to a gene. This CDR3 spans 14 amino acids. CDR3 sequence reads: CASSLPGGATEAFF. CDR3 nucleotide sequence: TGTGCCAGCAGTTTACCAGGGGGTGCCACTGAAGCTTTCTTT.

The chain uses TRBV7-2 and TRBJ2-7, with unresolved D. V lost 2 bases to trimming and J lost 4 bases, with 6 bases between them. The CDR3 length is 12 residues. CDR1 is SGHTA, CDR2 FQGNSA, per germline. CDR3 nucleotide sequence: TGTGCCAGCAGCTTATGGTTTTACGAGCAGTACTTC. It specifies CASSLWFYEQYF.

This rearrangement joins TRBV5-4 to TRBJ2-2, with 11 bases identical to TRBD2. There are 17 residues in the CDR3. J lost 5 bases, V lost 3 bases, and 9 bases had no gene match. The germline CDR1 and CDR2 sequences are SGHNT and YYREEE (reference sequence). CDR3 amino acids: CASSWGLAGGRTGELFF. The CDR3 DNA reads TGTGCCAGCAGCTGGGGGCTAGCGGGAGGCCGAACCGGGGAGCTGTTTTTT. Full variable domain (missing parts from reference TRBV5-4 and TRBJ2-2): ETGVTQSPTHLIKTRGQQVTLRCSSQSGHNTVSWYQQALGQGPQFIFQYYREEENGRGNFPPRFSGLQFPNYSSELNVNALELDDSALYLCASSWGLAGGRTGELFFGEGSRLTVL.

This clone has only a few counts. The sample holds other DNA sequences that translate to the same CDR3. The chain links TRBV4-1 to TRBJ1-1, with 7 bases identical to TRBD1. Germline V gene sequence: CDR1 MGHRA, CDR2 YSYEKL. The V segment lost 0 bases and the J segment 5 bases; nucleotides outside the gene matches: 0. The CDR3 runs to 13 residues. For the CDR3, the DNA is TGCGCCAGCAGCCAAGACAGGGGGACTGAAGCTTTCTTT. Protein: CASSQDRGTEAFF.

The gene calls are TRBV7-9 and TRBJ2-1; tentatively, D is TRBD2 (5 bases). CDR1 is SEHNR and CDR2 is FQNEAQ in the germline V gene (reference sequence). Trimming took off 5 bases at V and 5 bases at J, with 10 bases between the two ends. The CDR3 consists of 13 residues. CDR3 in DNA: TGTGCCAGCAGCCCCACGAGGGACAATGAGCAGTTCTTC. Translated: CASSPTRDNEQFF.

The chain's CDR3 is CASSDTGSYEQYF. The CDR3 coding sequence is TGTGCCAGCAGCGACACCGGGAGCTACGAGCAGTACTTC. This chain joins TRBV7-6 and TRBJ2-7; a weak D match, TRBD2 (6 bases). The germline V and J ends were trimmed by 5 bases and 3 bases, with 11 bases remaining between them. The CDR3 is 13 amino acids. The germline CDR1 and CDR2 sequences are SGHVS and FNYEAQ.

The chain uses TRBV5-6 and TRBJ2-3; 11 nucleotides agree with TRBD2. Germline loops: CDR1 SGHDT, CDR2 YYEEEE. The V and J ends lost 2 bases and 4 bases, in that order; junction bases with no gene match: 6. CDR3 length: 16 amino acids. CDR3 region: CASSFLAGGLADTQYF. The CDR3 nucleotides read TGTGCCAGCAGCTTCCTAGCGGGGGGATTAGCAGATACGCAGTATTTT. The entire variable domain, with the rest obtained from reference TRBV5-6 and TRBJ2-3, is as follows: DAGVTQSPTHLIKTRGQQVTLRCSPKSGHDTVSWYQQALGQGPQFIFQYYEEEERQRGNFPDRFSGHQFPNYSSELNVNALLLGDSALYLCASSFLAGGLADTQYFGPGTRLTVL.